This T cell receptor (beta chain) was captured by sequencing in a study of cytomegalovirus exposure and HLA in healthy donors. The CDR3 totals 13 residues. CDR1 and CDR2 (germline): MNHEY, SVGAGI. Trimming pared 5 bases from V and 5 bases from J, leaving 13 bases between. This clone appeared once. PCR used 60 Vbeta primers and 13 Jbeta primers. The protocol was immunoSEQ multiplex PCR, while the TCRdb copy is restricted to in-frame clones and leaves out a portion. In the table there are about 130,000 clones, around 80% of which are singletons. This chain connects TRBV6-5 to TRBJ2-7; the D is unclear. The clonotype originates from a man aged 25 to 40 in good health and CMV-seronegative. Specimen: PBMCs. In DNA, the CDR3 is TGTGCCAGCAGTCCCTTTTTGGGCCACGAGCAGTACTTC. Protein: CASSPFLGHEQYF.